The rows below give T cell receptor beta chains drawn from one sample of a study of glioma-infiltrating T cells after dendritic cell vaccination. Produced via immunoSEQ multiplex PCR; TCRdb's table is partial and in-frame only. The data show under 40,000 clones, 90% to 95% seen once. The sequencing used blood, collected before dendritic cell vaccination. All receptors come from a human donor with glioblastoma. Both conserved end residues are part of each CDR3. D genes are given only for firm matches. For some rows the clone size is stated as once, few or many, or as a class when expanded; others skip it.

v_gene	abundance	d_gene	j_gene	CDR3aa	CDR3nt
TRBV4-1	once	TRBD1	TRBJ1-2	CASSRPGTGRHYGYTF	TGCGCCAGCAGCCGACCAGGGACAGGGCGGCACTATGGCTACACCTTC
TRBV7-2	-	-	TRBJ2-3	CASSLDAAASTDTQYF	TGTGCCAGCAGCTTAGACGCGGCGGCCAGCACAGATACGCAGTATTTT
TRBV7-2	-	TRBD2	TRBJ2-1	CASSSIAGGQNEQFF	TGTGCCAGCAGCTCAATAGCGGGGGGGCAAAATGAGCAGTTCTTC
TRBV11-3	-	TRBD2	TRBJ2-7	CASSDRTSGDEQYF	TGTGCCAGCAGCGATCGGACTAGCGGGGACGAGCAGTACTTC
TRBV7-2	-	TRBD2	TRBJ2-5	CASSLGQRGNQETQYF	TGTGCCAGCAGCTTAGGCCAGCGGGGCAATCAAGAGACCCAGTACTTC
TRBV9	-	-	TRBJ2-7	CASSPFDVGGYEQYF	TGTGCCAGCAGCCCCTTTGACGTAGGGGGCTACGAGCAGTACTTC
TRBV14	-	-	TRBJ2-3	CASSPFMALQYF	TGTGCCAGCAGCCCTTTCATGGCATTGCAGTATTTT
TRBV5-8	-	TRBD2	TRBJ2-3	CASSPWGGSIDTQYF	TGTGCCAGCAGCCCCTGGGGGGGTAGCATAGATACGCAGTATTTT
TRBV6-1	-	TRBD1	TRBJ2-7	CASRTTGNTYEQYF	TGTGCCAGCAGAACGACAGGGAACACCTACGAGCAGTACTTC
TRBV27	medium-sized	TRBD2	TRBJ2-4	CASSLSGGAGGIQYF	TGTGCCAGCAGTTTATCGGGGGGCGCGGGGGGCATTCAGTACTTC
TRBV30	once	-	TRBJ1-3	CAWNGVSGNTIYF	TGTGCCTGGAACGGGGTATCTGGAAACACCATATATTTT
TRBV5-4	-	-	TRBJ1-2	CASSEQGVGYTF	TGTGCCAGCAGCGAACAGGGAGTAGGCTACACCTTC
TRBV5-6	-	TRBD1	TRBJ2-1	CASSLGGQGGYNEQFF	TGTGCCAGCAGCTTGGGAGGACAGGGGGGATACAATGAGCAGTTCTTC
TRBV29-1	-	-	TRBJ1-1	CSVRGPNTEAFF	TGCAGCGTGCGGGGCCCGAACACTGAAGCTTTCTTT
TRBV7-7	-	TRBD1	TRBJ1-5	CASSTRTGGLMKPQHF	TGTGCTAGCAGCACACGGACAGGGGGCCTAATGAAGCCCCAGCATTTT
TRBV19	-	TRBD2	TRBJ2-5	CASSPPGGGAWETQYF	TGTGCCAGTAGTCCCCCGGGCGGGGGGGCCTGGGAGACCCAGTACTTC
TRBV6-1	-	TRBD1	TRBJ2-5	CASGGQGLQKTQYF	TGTGCCAGCGGAGGACAGGGACTCCAGAAGACCCAGTACTTC
TRBV18	-	-	TRBJ1-4	CASSPATNEKLFF	TGTGCCAGCTCACCCGCAACTAATGAAAAACTGTTTTTT
TRBV5-1	-	-	TRBJ2-5	CASIPFDAPGTQYF	TGCGCCAGCATCCCCTTCGACGCCCCAGGGACCCAGTACTTC
TRBV2	-	TRBD1	TRBJ1-1	CASRRTGGPEVKAFF	TGTGCCAGCAGAAGGACAGGGGGGCCCGAGGTGAAAGCTTTCTTT
TRBV2	-	TRBD2	TRBJ2-3	CASTGGGTQYF	TGTGCCAGCACGGGGGGGGGAACGCAGTATTTT
TRBV2	-	-	TRBJ1-4	CASSDTGRANEKLFF	TGTGCCAGCAGCGACACAGGGAGAGCTAATGAAAAACTGTTTTTT
TRBV5-4	-	TRBD1	TRBJ1-1	CASSPGTGMRTEAFF	TGTGCCAGCAGCCCTGGGACAGGGATGAGAACTGAAGCTTTCTTT
TRBV19	-	-	TRBJ1-5	CASSWPNQPQHF	TGTGCCAGTAGTTGGCCGAATCAGCCCCAGCATTTT
TRBV6-5	once	-	TRBJ2-1	CASSWSLAGSYNEQFF	TGTGCCAGCAGTTGGAGCCTCGCGGGCTCCTACAATGAGCAGTTCTTC
TRBV6-1	once	-	TRBJ1-5	CASSEGLRGSNQPQHF	TGTGCCAGCAGTGAAGGTTTAAGGGGATCAAATCAGCCCCAGCATTTT
TRBV25-1	-	-	TRBJ2-2	CASSEEVVGELFF	TGTGCCAGCAGTGAAGAGGTGGTGGGGGAGCTGTTTTTT
TRBV13	-	TRBD1	TRBJ1-1	CASSPRDRGVFTEAFF	TGTGCCAGCAGCCCCCGGGACAGGGGTGTGTTTACTGAAGCTTTCTTT
TRBV10-1	-	-	TRBJ1-1	CASSESAGDNTEAFF	TGCGCCAGCAGTGAGTCGGCGGGAGATAACACTGAAGCTTTCTTT
TRBV4-1	-	-	TRBJ1-1	CASGNTEAFF	TGCGCCTCGGGGAACACTGAAGCTTTCTTT
TRBV19	-	TRBD1	TRBJ2-7	CASTVGTGLDEQYF	TGTGCCAGTACCGTCGGGACAGGGCTCGACGAGCAGTACTTC
TRBV4-1	-	-	TRBJ2-7	CASSREQGTYEQYF	TGCGCCAGCAGCCGGGAACAGGGTACCTACGAGCAGTACTTC
TRBV19	-	-	TRBJ1-2	CASSISGQGRNYGYTF	TGTGCCAGTAGTATAAGTGGGCAGGGGCGAAACTATGGCTACACCTTC
TRBV5-1	-	TRBD1	TRBJ2-3	CASGPGQGVGTDTQYF	TGCGCCAGCGGACCGGGACAGGGAGTTGGCACAGATACGCAGTATTTT
TRBV9	once	TRBD1	TRBJ2-1	CASNQDRADEQFF	TGTGCCAGCAACCAGGACAGGGCGGATGAGCAGTTCTTC
TRBV5-1	-	TRBD1	TRBJ2-3	CASRLQGLDTQYF	TGCGCCAGCAGATTACAGGGGCTGGATACGCAGTATTTT
TRBV11-2	-	-	TRBJ1-1	CASSLGALNTEAFF	TGTGCCAGCAGTTTAGGGGCTTTGAACACTGAAGCTTTCTTT
TRBV10-1	-	TRBD1	TRBJ1-6	CASSESNRGNSPLHF	TGCGCCAGCAGTGAGTCGAACAGGGGGAATTCACCCCTCCACTTT
TRBV15	-	-	TRBJ1-2	CATSHTAPIGYTF	TGTGCCACCAGCCATACTGCCCCTATAGGCTACACCTTC
TRBV7-6	-	TRBD1	TRBJ2-2	CASRFPPGTGGFGELFF	TGTGCCAGCAGATTCCCCCCCGGGACAGGGGGCTTCGGGGAGCTGTTTTTT